The present T cell receptor beta chain was sequenced within a study of T cells in Graves' hyperthyroidism and ophthalmopathy. Amplified TCR beta CDR3 regions derived from RNA transcripts. An initial round of RT-PCR targeting the TCR CDR3 relied on the HTBI primer set. TCRdb used MiXCR to reprocess the multiplex PCR reads, holding one entry per CDR3 protein. The profile shows roughly 110,000 distinct CDR3 sequences, more than 15% of them singletons. This clonotype was found many times. Unmatched junction bases numbered 9, after V lost 5 bases and J lost 0 bases. The CDR3 has 16 residues. The germline V gene encodes CDR1 DFQATT and CDR2 SNEGSKA (reference sequence).

This chain connects TRBV20-1 to TRBJ2-1; 8 bases map to TRBD2. Sequenced: blood. The sequence was collected from a woman aged 50 to 60 with Graves' hyperthyroidism. DNA for the CDR3: TGCAGTGCTTCGGGAGGGCGGCTTTACTCCTACAATGAGCAGTTCTTC. Its translation is CSASGGRLYSYNEQFF.